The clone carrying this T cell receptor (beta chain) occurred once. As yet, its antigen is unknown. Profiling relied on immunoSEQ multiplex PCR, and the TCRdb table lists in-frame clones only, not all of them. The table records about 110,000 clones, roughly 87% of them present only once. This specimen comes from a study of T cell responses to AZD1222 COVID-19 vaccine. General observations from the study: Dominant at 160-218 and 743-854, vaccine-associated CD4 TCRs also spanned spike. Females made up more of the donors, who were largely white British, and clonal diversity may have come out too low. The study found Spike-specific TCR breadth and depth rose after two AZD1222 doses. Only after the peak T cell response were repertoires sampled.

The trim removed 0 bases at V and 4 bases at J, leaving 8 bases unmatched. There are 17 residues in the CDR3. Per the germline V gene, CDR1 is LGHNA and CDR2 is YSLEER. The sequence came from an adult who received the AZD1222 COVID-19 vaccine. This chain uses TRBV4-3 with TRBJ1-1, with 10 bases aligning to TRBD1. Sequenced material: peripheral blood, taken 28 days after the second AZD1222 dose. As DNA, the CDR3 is TGCGCCAGCAGCCAAGATCCTTCGGGACAGGGGACCACTGAAGCTTTCTTT. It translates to CASSQDPSGQGTTEAFF.